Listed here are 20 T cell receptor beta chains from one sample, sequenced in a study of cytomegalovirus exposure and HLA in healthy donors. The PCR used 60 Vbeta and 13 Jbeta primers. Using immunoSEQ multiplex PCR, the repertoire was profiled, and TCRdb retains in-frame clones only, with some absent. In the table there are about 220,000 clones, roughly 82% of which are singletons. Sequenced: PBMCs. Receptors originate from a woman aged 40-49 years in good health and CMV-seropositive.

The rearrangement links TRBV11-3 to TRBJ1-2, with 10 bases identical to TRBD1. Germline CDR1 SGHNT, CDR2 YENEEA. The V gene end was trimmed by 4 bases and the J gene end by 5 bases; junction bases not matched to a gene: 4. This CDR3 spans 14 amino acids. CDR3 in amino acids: CASSSRTGGYGYTF. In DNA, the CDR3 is TGTGCCAGCAGCTCGCGGACAGGGGGGTATGGCTACACCTTC.

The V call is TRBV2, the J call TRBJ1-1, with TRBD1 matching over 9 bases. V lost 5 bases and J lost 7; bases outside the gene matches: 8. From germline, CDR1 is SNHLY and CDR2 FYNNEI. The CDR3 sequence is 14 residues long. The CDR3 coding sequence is TGTGCCAGCAGTAACCCTGGGACAGGGAATGAAGCTTTCTTT. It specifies CASSNPGTGNEAFF.

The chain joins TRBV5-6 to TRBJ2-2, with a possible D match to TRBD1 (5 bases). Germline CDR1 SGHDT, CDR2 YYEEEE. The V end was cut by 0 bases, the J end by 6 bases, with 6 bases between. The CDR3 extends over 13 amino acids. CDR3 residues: CASSLGTPGELFF. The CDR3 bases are TGTGCCAGCAGCTTGGGGACACCCGGGGAGCTGTTTTTT.

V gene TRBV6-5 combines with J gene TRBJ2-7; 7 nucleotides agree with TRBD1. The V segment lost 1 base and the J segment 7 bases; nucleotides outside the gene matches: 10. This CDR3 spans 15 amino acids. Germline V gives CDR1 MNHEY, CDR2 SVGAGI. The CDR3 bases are TGTGCCAGCAGTTACTATATGACAGGGTCAGGTGAGCAGTACTTC. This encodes CASSYYMTGSGEQYF.

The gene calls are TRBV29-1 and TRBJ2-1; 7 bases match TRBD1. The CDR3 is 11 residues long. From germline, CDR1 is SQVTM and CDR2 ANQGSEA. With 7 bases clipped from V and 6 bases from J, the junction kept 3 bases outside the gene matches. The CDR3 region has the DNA TGCAGCGCTAGACAGGGCAATGAGCAGTTCTTC. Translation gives CSARQGNEQFF.

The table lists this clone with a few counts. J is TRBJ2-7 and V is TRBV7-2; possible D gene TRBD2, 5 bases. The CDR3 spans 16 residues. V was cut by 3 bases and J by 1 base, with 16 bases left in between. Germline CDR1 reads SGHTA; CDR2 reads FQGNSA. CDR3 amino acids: CASSLVLLDRSYEQYF. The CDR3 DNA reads TGTGCCAGCAGCTTGGTCTTACTAGACCGTTCCTACGAGCAGTACTTC.

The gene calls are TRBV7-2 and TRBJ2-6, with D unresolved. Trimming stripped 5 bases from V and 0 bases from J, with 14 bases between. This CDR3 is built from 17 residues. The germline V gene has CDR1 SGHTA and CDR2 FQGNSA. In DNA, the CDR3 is TGTGCCAGCAGCGCGGTGGCGTCTCGCTCTGGGGCCAACGTCCTGACTTTC. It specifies CASSAVASRSGANVLTF.

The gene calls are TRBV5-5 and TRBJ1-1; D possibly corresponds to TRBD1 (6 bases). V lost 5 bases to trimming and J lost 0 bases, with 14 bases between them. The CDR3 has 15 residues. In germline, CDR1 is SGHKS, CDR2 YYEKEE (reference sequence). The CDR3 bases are TGTGCCAGCAGTCCAAACAGGGTAGTGAACACTGAAGCTTTCTTT. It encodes CASSPNRVVNTEAFF.

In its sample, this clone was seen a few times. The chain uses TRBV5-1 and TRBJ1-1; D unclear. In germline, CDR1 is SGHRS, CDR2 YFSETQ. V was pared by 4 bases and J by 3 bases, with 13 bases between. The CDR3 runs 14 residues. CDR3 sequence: CASSPRESDTEAFF. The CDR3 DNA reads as TGCGCCAGCAGCCCAAGGGAGAGCGACACTGAAGCTTTCTTT.

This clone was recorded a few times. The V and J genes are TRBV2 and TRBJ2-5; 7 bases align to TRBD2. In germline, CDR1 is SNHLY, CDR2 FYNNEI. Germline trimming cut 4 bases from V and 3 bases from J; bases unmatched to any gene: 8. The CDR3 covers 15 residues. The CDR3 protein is CASSAVRGTKETQYF. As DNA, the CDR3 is TGTGCCAGCAGTGCTGTGCGGGGGACTAAAGAGACCCAGTACTTC.

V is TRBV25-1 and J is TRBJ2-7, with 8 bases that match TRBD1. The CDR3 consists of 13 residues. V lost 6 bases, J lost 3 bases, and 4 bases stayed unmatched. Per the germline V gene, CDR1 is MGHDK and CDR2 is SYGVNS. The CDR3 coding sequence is TGTGCCAGCAGGGGGACAGGTCTCTACGAGCAGTACTTC. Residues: CASRGTGLYEQYF.

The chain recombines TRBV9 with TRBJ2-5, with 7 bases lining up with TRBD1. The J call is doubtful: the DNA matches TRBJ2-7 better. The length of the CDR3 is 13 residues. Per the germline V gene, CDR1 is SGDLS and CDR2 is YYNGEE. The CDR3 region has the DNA TGTGCCAGCAGCCCGGGGACAGCCTCCGAGCAGTACTTC. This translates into CASSPGTASEQYF.

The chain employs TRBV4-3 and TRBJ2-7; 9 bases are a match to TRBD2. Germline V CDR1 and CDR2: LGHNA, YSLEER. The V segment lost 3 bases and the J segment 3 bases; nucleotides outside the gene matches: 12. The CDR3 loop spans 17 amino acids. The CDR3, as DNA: TGCGCCAGCAGCCATGAAAATAGCGGGAGAGGGGGCTACGAGCAGTACTTC. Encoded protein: CASSHENSGRGGYEQYF.

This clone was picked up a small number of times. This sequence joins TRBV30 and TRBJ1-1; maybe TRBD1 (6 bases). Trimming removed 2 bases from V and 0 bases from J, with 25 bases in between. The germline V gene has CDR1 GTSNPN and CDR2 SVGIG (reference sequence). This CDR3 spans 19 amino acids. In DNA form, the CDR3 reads TGTGCCTGGAGTAAGGGACAAGGGAAATTTTATAAAGTGAACACTGAAGCTTTCTTT. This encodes CAWSKGQGKFYKVNTEAFF.

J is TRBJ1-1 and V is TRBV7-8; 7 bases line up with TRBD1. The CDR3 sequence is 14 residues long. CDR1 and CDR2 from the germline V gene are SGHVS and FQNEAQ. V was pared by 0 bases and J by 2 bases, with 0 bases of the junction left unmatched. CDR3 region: CASSLAGGNTEAFF. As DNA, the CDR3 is TGTGCCAGCAGCTTAGCAGGGGGCAACACTGAAGCTTTCTTT.

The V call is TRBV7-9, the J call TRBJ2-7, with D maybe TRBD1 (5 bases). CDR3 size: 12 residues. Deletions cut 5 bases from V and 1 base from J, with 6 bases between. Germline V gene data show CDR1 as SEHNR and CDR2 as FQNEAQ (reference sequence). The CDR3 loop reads CASSQGSYEQYF. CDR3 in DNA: TGTGCCAGCAGCCAGGGTTCCTACGAGCAGTACTTC.

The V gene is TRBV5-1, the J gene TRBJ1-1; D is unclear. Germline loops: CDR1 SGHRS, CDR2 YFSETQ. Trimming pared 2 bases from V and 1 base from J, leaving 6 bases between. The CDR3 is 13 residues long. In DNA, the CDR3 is TGCGCCAGCAGCTTTTCCCAGAACACTGAAGCTTTCTTT. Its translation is CASSFSQNTEAFF.

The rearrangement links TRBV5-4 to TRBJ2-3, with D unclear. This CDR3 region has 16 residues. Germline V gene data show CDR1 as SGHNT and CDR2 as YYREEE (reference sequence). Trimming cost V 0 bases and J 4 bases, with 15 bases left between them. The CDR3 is CASSLDPSAVPDTQYF. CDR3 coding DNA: TGTGCCAGCAGCTTGGACCCCTCTGCAGTACCAGATACGCAGTATTTT.

This CDR3 is CASSLTLGAIGEAFF. For the CDR3, the DNA is TGTGCCAGCAGCCTTACCCTGGGGGCGATAGGGGAAGCTTTCTTT. The V call is TRBV7-6, the J call TRBJ1-1, with D possibly being TRBD1 (6 bases). Germline V lookup: CDR1 SGHVS, CDR2 FNYEAQ. Trimming shortened V by 5 bases and J by 8 bases, and 21 bases separated the two germline ends. This CDR3 is 15 amino acids long.

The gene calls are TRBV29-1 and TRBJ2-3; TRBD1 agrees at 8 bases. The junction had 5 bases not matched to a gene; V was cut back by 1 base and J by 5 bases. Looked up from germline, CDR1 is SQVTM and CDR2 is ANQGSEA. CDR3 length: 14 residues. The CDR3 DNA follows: TGCAGCGTTGAAGTTGCACAGGGGGGAGATACGCAGTATTTT. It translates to CSVEVAQGGDTQYF.